Given below is one T cell receptor beta chain in context. As yet, its antigen is unknown. The assay was immunoSEQ multiplex PCR, and TCRdb's table has in-frame clones only and misses some. Of 80,000 to 95,000 clones listed, about 93% are singletons. This entry is derived from a study of graft-versus-host responses after intestinal transplantation. Across the whole study: Recipients got multivisceral, liver-intestinal, or isolated intestinal transplants. Study-wide results and caveats: The study associated peak circulating GvH clone levels with early post-transplant HvG declines.

The germline V and J ends were trimmed by 2 bases and 1 base, with 6 bases remaining between them. CDR1 and CDR2 from the germline V gene are LGHNA and YSLEER. The CDR3 is made up of 15 amino acids. The chain uses TRBV4-3 and TRBJ2-6; D unresolved. Sample: unstimulated CD8+ T cells sorted from spleen or lymph node cells, taken before intestinal transplant. The sequence derives from a human donor who received an intestinal transplant. The CDR3 coding sequence is TGCGCCAGCAGCCAAACAATTTCTGGGGCCAACGTCCTGACTTTC. This encodes CASSQTISGANVLTF.